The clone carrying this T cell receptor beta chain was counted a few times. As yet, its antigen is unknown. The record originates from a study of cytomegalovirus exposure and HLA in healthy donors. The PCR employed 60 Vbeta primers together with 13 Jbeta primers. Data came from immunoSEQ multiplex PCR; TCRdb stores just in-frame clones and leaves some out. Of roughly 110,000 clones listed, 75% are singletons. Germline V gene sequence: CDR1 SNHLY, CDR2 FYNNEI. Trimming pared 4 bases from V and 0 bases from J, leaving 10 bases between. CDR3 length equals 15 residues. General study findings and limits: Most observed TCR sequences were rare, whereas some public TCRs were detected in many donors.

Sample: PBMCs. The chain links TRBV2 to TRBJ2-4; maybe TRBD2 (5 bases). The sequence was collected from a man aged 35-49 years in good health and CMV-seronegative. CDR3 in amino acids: CASSVRRGAKNIQYF. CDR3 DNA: TGTGCCAGCAGTGTGAGACGGGGAGCCAAAAACATTCAGTACTTC.